The clone carrying this T cell receptor beta chain came up once. The CDR3 length is 15 residues. The V and J ends lost 5 bases and 9 bases respectively, with 18 bases between them. Germline lookup yields CDR1 SGDLS and CDR2 YYNGEE. These data are taken from a study of OX40 agonist ivuxolimab in advanced cancers. Across the whole study: At doses from 0.01 to 10 mg/kg, patients were given intravenous ivuxolimab every 2 weeks.

At cycle 4 day 1, cycle 7 day 1, and baseline, blood was sampled. Profiled with immunoSEQ multiplex PCR; TCRdb holds only in-frame clones, not every one. The top ten hold 2.5% to 3% of the sample, which has about 76,000 clones, around nine tenths seen once. This chain links TRBV9 with TRBJ1-6; D possibly corresponds to TRBD1 (5 bases). Source: CD4+ or CD8+ T cells sorted from blood, taken in a trial of the OX40 agonist ivuxolimab. The receptor's source is an adult with an advanced solid tumor such as melanoma, head and neck, liver or kidney cancer. CDR3 region: CASRETGTASSPLHF. CDR3 in DNA: TGTGCCAGCAGAGAAACGGGGACGGCATCTTCACCCCTCCACTTT.